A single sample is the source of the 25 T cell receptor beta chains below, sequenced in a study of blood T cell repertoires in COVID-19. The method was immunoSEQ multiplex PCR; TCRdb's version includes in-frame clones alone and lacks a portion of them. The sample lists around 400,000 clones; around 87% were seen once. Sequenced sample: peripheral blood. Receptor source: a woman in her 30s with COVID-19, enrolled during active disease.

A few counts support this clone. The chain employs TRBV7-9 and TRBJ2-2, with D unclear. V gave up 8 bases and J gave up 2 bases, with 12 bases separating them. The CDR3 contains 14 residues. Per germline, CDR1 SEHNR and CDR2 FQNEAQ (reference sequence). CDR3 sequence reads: CASRSSYNTGELFF. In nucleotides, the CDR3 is TGTGCCAGCCGTTCGAGCTATAACACCGGGGAGCTGTTTTTT. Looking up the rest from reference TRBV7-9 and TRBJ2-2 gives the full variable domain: DTGVSQNPRHKITKRGQNVTFRCDPISEHNRLYWYRQTLGQGPEFLTYFQNEAQLEKSRLLSDRFSAERPKGSFSTLEIQRTEQGDSAMYLCASRSSYNTGELFFGEGSRLTVL.

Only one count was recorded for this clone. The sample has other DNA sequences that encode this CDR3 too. CDR3 nucleotides: TGTGCCAGCAGCTTAGAGGCGGGCGGCTCCTACGAGCAGTACTTC. Translating gives CASSLEAGGSYEQYF. This rearrangement joins TRBV11-2 to TRBJ2-7, with D possibly TRBD2 on 5 matching bases. The V and J ends lost 0 bases and 0 bases respectively, with 9 bases between them. Germline V CDR1 and CDR2: SGHAT, FQNNGV. This CDR3 spans 15 amino acids.

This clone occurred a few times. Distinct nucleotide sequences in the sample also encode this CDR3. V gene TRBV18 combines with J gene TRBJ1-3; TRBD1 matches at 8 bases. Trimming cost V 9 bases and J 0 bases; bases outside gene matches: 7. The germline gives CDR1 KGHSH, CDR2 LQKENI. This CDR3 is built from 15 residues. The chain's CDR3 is CASSTGGSSGNTIYF. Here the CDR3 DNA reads TGTGCCAGTTCCACAGGGGGGAGCTCTGGAAACACCATATATTTT.

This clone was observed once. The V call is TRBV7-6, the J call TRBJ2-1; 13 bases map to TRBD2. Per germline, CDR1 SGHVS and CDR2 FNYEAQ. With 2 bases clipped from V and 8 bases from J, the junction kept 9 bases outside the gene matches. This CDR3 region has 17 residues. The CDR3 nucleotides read TGTGCCAGCAGCTTAAAGGGCGGGACTAGCGGGATCGATGAGCAGTTCTTC. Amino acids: CASSLKGGTSGIDEQFF.

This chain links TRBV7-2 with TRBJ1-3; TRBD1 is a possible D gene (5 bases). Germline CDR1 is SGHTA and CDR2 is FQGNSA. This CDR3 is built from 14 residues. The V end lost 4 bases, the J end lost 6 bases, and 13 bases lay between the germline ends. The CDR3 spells CASSSVGGPNTIYF. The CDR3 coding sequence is TGTGCCAGCAGCTCCGTCGGGGGTCCAAACACCATATATTTT.

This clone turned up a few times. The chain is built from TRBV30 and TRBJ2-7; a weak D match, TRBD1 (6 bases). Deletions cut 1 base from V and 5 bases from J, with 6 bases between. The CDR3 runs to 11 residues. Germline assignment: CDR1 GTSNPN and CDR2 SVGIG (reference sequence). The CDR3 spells CAWSGGHEQYF. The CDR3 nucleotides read TGTGCCTGGAGTGGGGGGCACGAGCAGTACTTC.

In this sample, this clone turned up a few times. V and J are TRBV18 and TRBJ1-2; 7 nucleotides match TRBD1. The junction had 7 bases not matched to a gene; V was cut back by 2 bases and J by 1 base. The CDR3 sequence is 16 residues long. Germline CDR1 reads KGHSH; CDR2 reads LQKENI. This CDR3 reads CASSPGTASNNYGYTF. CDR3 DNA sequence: TGTGCCAGCTCACCAGGGACAGCAAGCAATAACTATGGCTACACCTTC.

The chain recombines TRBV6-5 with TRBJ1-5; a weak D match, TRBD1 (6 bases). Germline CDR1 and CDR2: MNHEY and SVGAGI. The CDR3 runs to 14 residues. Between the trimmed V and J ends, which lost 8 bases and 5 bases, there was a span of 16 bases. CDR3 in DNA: TGTGCCAGCGCCCGGACAGTAGTTGATCAGCCCCAGCATTTT. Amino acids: CASARTVVDQPQHF.

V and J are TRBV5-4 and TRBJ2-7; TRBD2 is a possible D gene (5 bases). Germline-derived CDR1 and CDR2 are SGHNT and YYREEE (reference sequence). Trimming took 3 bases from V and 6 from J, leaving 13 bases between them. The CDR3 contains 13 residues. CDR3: CASSSASRGEQYF. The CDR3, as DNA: TGTGCCAGCAGCTCCGCATCCCGGGGCGAGCAGTACTTC.

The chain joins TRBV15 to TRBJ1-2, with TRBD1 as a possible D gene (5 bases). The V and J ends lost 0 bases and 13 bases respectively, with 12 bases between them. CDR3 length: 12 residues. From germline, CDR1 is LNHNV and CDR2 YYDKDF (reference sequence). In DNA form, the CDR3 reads TGTGCCACCAGCAGAGACCTTGGGGCCGGCACCTTC. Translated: CATSRDLGAGTF. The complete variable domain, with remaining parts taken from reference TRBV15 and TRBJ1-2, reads DAMVIQNPRYQVTQFGKPVTLSCSQTLNHNVMYWYQQKSSQAPKLLFHYYDKDFNNEADTPDNFQSRRPNTSFCFLDIRSPGLGDTAMYLCATSRDLGAGTFGSGTRLTVV.

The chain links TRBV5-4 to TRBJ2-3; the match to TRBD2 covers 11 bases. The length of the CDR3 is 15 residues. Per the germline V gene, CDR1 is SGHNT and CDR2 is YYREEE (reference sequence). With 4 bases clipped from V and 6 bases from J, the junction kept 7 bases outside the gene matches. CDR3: CASSVSGRAADTQYF. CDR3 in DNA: TGTGCCAGCAGCGTTAGCGGGAGGGCCGCGGATACGCAGTATTTT.

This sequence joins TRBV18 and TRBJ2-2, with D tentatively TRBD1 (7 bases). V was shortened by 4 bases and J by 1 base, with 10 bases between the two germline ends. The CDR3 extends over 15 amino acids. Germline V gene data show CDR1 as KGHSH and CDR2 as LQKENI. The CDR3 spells CASSRQGGNTGELFF. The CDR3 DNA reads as TGTGCCAGCTCACGACAGGGAGGGAACACCGGGGAGCTGTTTTTT.

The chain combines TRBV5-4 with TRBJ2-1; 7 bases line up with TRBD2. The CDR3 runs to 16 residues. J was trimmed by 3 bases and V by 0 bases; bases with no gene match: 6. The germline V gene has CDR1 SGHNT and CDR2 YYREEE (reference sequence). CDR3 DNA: TGTGCCAGCAGCTTGGGTCGGACTAGAGGCTACAATGAGCAGTTCTTC. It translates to CASSLGRTRGYNEQFF. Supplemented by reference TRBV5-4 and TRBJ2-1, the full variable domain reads ETGVTQSPTHLIKTRGQQVTLRCSSQSGHNTVSWYQQALGQGPQFIFQYYREEENGRGNFPPRFSGLQFPNYSSELNVNALELDDSALYLCASSLGRTRGYNEQFFGPGTRLTVL.

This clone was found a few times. The CDR3 nucleotides are TGCGCCAGCAGCTTGTCGGGAAAAGTCAATCAGCCCCAGCATTTT. Translated: CASSLSGKVNQPQHF. The chain recombines TRBV5-1 with TRBJ1-5; D is unresolved. CDR1 SGHRS and CDR2 YFSETQ come from the germline V gene. This CDR3 region has 15 residues. V was clipped by 1 base and J by 3 bases, with 11 bases between them.

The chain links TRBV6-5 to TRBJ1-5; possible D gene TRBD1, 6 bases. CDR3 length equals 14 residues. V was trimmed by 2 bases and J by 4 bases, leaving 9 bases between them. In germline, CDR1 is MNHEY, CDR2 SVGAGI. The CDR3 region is CASSYGGSNQPQHF. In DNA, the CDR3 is TGTGCCAGCAGTTACGGGGGCTCTAATCAGCCCCAGCATTTT.

The CDR3, as DNA: TGTGCCAGCAGCCAGGACAGGGGTGCAGATACGCAGTATTTT. It is translated as CASSQDRGADTQYF. The J gene is TRBJ2-3, the V gene TRBV4-2, with 9 bases matching TRBD1. V trimming: 3 bases; J trimming: 4 bases; junction bases outside the gene matches: 2. This CDR3 has 14 amino acids. Germline CDR1 LGHNA, CDR2 YNFKEQ.

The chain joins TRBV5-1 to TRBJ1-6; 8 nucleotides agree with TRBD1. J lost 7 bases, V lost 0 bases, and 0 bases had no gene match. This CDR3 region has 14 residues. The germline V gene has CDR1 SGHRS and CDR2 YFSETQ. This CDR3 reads CASSLDRGNSPLHF. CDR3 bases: TGCGCCAGCAGCTTGGACAGGGGGAATTCACCCCTCCACTTT.

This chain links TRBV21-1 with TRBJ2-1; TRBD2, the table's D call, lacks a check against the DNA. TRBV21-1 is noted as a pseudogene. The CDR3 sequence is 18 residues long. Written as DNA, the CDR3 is TGTGCCAGCAGCAAAGGTAGAGCGGGAGCCTTGGGGTACAATGAGCAGTTCTTC. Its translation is CASSKGRAGALGYNEQFF.

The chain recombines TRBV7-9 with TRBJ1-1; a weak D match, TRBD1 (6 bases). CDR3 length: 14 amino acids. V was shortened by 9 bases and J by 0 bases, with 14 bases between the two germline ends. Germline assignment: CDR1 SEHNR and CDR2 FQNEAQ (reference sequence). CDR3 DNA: TGTGCCAGTAACAGGGAGCGCATGAACACTGAAGCTTTCTTT. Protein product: CASNRERMNTEAFF.

In DNA, the CDR3 is TGTGCCAGCAGCTTTGACAGGGGGCTTCAGCCCCAGCATTTT. Amino acid sequence: CASSFDRGLQPQHF. V is TRBV7-8 and J is TRBJ1-5; the match to TRBD1 covers 10 bases. The junction had 2 bases not matched to a gene; V was cut back by 3 bases and J by 6 bases. The germline V gene has CDR1 SGHVS and CDR2 FQNEAQ. This CDR3 is 14 amino acids long.

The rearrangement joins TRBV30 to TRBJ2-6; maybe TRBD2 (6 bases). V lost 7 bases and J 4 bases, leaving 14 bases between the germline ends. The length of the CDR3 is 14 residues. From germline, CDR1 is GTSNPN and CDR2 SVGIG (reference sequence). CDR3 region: CASRRRDGANVLTF. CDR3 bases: TGTGCCTCCCGTCGGAGGGACGGGGCCAACGTCCTGACTTTC.

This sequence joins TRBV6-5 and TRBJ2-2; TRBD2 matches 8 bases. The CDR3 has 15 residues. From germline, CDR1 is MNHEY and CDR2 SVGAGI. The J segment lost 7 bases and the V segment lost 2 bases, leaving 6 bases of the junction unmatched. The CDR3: CASSYTGRAVGELFF. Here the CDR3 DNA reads TGTGCCAGCAGTTACACCGGGAGGGCCGTCGGGGAGCTGTTTTTT.

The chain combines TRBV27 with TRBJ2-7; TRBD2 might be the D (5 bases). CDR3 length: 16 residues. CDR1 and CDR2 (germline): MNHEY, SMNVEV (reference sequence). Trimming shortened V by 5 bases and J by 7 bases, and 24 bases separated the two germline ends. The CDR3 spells CASSRVPGITPEEQYF. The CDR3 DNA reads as TGTGCCAGCAGTAGGGTTCCCGGGATTACCCCTGAAGAGCAGTACTTC.

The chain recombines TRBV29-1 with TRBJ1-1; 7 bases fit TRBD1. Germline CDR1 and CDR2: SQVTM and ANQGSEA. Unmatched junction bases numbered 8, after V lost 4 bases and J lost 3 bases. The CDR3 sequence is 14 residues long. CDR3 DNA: TGCAGCGTTGCAAGGGGGCGGAGGGACACTGAAGCTTTCTTT. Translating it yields CSVARGRRDTEAFF.

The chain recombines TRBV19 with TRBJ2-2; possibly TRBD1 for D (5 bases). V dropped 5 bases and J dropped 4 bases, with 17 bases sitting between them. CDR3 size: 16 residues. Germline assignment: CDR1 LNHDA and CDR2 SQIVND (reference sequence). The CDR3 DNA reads TGTGCCAGTAGTCTCCAGCTGACAGAGATCACCGGGGAGCTGTTTTTT. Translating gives CASSLQLTEITGELFF.